This TCR beta chain was found in a study of blood T cell repertoires in COVID-19. Study summary: T cells, B-cell-depleted T cells, or PBMCs provided the cDNA or gDNA that served as material.

Cohorts were assigned according to the clinical history that participants reported. Germline values: CDR1 LGHDT, CDR2 YNNKEL (reference sequence). CDR3 length: 16 amino acids. With 1 base removed from V and 4 bases from J, the gap between germline ends came to 14 bases. Authors' data handling: Amplification from reference gene primers served as the basis for estimated nucleated cell counts. Method: immunoSEQ multiplex PCR; TCRdb's copy keeps in-frame clones and lacks some. V, J and clone size were drawn from that table, and D and trimming were deduced from the DNA. The top ten hold 3.5% to 5% of the sample, which has some 340,000 clones, roughly 90% seen once.

The receptor comes from a woman in her 30s who had been exposed to COVID-19. Sequenced: PBMCs or T cells enriched from blood (not recorded which). This chain connects TRBV3-1 (or the pseudogene TRBV3-2) to TRBJ1-3, with no clear D. The chain's CDR3 is CASSQGPPGAGNTIYF. In DNA form, the CDR3 reads TGTGCCAGCAGCCAAGGACCTCCGGGTGCCGGAAACACCATATATTTT.